The text below deals with one T cell receptor beta chain. Its matching antigen is unknown. The CDR3 spans 17 residues. CDR1 is LNHDA, CDR2 SQIVND, per germline (reference sequence). The ends were cut back, 0 bases at V and 4 bases at J, with 16 bases in the middle. The table came from immunoSEQ multiplex PCR; TCRdb's copy has only in-frame clones and leaves some out. The repertoire holds about 160,000 clones, less than 90% seen once, with approximately 4.7% in the top ten. The source of the sample is a study of lymphopenia after photon versus proton radiotherapy. Study-level points and caveats: Under photons, naive T cells and diversity fell while effector/memory populations rose.

This TCR derives from a man aged 45-65 years with gastric cancer. The genes are TRBV19 and TRBJ1-5; D remains ambiguous. The starting material was peripheral blood, obtained from a patient treated with photon-based radiotherapy. CDR3 DNA: TGTGCCAGTAGTATAGATAAGCCCGGACCAGGAAATCAGCCCCAGCATTTT. As protein: CASSIDKPGPGNQPQHF.